The source of this T cell receptor (beta chain) is a study of glioma-infiltrating T cells after dendritic cell vaccination. Study-level points and caveats: The cohort had few patients with full blood and tumor sets.

The CDR3 is made up of 11 amino acids. Germline V gene sequence: CDR1 GTSNPN, CDR2 SVGIG (reference sequence). Trimming shortened V by 5 bases and J by 8 bases, and 12 bases separated the two germline ends. Isocitrate dehydrogenase mutation was absent in all glioblastoma patients. Generated by immunoSEQ multiplex PCR, the TCRdb table keeps only in-frame clones and is missing some. This table has about 96,000 clones, roughly 83% appearing once. Points on this clone: Its antigen is still unknown.

This chain links TRBV30 with TRBJ1-1; D is unclear. The source material was blood, sampled before dendritic cell vaccination. This receptor was obtained from a human donor with glioblastoma. CDR3 sequence: CAWVYRTEAFF. For the CDR3, the DNA is TGTGCCTGGGTCTACAGAACGGAAGCTTTCTTT.